This entry features one T cell receptor (beta chain) sequence. The sample originates from a study of blood T cell repertoires in COVID-19. Method: immunoSEQ multiplex PCR; TCRdb's copy keeps in-frame clones and lacks some. The sample consists of under 300,000 clones, 87% of them appearing once. Participants were placed into cohorts based on the clinical history they reported. This receptor was identified in a woman aged 30 to 39 with acute COVID-19. What was sequenced was PBMCs or T cells enriched from blood (not recorded which).

CDR3: CASSLVVAGELFF. The CDR3 region has the DNA TGTGCCAGCAGCTTGGTAGTCGCCGGGGAGCTGTTTTTT. This chain connects TRBV5-6 to TRBJ2-2; D is unresolved. The germline V gene encodes CDR1 SGHDT and CDR2 YYEEEE. The germline V and J ends were trimmed by 0 bases and 6 bases, with 6 bases remaining between them. The CDR3 spans 13 residues.